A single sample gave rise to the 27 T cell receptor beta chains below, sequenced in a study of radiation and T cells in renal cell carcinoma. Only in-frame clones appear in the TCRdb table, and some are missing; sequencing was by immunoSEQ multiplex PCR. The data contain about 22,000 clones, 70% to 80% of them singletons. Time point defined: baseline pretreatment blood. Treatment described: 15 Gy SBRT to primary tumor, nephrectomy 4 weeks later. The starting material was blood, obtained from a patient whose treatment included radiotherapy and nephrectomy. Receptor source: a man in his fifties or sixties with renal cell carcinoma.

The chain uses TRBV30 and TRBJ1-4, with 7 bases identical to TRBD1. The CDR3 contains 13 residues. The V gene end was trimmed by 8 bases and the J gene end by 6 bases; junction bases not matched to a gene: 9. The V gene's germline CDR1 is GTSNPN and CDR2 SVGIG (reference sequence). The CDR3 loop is CAGGAGGDEKLFF. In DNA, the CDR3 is TGTGCCGGCGGGGCAGGGGGGGATGAAAAACTGTTTTTT.

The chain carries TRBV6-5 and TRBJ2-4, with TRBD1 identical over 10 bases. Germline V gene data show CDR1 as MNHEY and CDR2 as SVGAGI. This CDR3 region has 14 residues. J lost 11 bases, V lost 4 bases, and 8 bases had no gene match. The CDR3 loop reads CASSLFRDRGVQYF. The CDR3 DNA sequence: TGTGCCAGCAGTTTATTCCGGGACAGGGGAGTTCAGTACTTC.

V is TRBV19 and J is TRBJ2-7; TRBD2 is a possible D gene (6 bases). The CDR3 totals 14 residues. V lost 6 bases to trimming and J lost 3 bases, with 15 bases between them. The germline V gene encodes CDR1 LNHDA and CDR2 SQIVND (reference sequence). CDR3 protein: CASRDSGGDYEQYF. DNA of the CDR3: TGTGCCAGTAGGGACTCAGGAGGGGACTACGAGCAGTACTTC. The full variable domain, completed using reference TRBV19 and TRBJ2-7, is DGGITQSPKYLFRKEGQNVTLSCEQNLNHDAMYWYRQDPGQGLRLIYYSQIVNDFQKGDIAEGYSVSREKKESFPLTVTSAQKNPTAFYLCASRDSGGDYEQYFGPGTRLTVT.

This CDR3 is CASSADGLSYNEQFF. In nucleotides, the CDR3 is TGTGCCAGCAGTGCCGATGGGCTTTCCTACAATGAGCAGTTCTTC. The rearrangement links TRBV2 to TRBJ2-1; D remains unclear. This CDR3 comprises 15 residues. V lost 4 bases to trimming and J lost 1 base, with 11 bases between them. Germline V gives CDR1 SNHLY, CDR2 FYNNEI.

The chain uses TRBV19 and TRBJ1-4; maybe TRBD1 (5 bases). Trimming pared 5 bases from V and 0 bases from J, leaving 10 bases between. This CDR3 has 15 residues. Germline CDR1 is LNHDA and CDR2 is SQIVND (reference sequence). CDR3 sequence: CASSDDSATNEKLFF. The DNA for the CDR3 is TGTGCCAGTAGTGACGACAGCGCAACTAATGAAAAACTGTTTTTT.

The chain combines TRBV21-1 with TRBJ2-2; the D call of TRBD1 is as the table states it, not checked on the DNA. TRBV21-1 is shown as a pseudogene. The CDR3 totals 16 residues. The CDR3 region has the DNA TGTGCCAGCAGCCCTCCCGGGACAGCGAACACCGGGGAGCTGTTTTTT. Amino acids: CASSPPGTANTGELFF.

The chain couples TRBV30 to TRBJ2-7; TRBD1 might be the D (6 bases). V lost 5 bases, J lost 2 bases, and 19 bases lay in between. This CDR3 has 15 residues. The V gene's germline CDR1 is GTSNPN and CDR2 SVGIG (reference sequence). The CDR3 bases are TGTGCCTGGGGGGGACCGGGACACGGGGCCTACGAGCAGTACTTC. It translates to CAWGGPGHGAYEQYF.

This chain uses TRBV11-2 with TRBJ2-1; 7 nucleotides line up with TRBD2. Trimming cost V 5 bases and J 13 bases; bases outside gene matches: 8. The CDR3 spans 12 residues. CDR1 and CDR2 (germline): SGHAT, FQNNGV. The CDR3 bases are TGTGCCAGCAGCCCCTCTCGGGAGGCCCAGTTCTTC. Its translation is CASSPSREAQFF.

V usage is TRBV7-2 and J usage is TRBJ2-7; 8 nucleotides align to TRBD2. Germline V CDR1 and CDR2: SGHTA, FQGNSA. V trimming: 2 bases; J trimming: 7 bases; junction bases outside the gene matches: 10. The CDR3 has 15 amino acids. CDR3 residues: CASSLTPSGWKEQYF. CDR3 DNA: TGTGCCAGCAGCTTAACCCCTAGCGGGTGGAAGGAGCAGTACTTC. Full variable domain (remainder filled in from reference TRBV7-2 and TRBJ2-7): GAGVSQSPSNKVTEKGKDVELRCDPISGHTALYWYRQSLGQGLEFLIYFQGNSAPDKSGLPSDRFSAERTGGSVSTLTIQRTQQEDSAVYLCASSLTPSGWKEQYFGPGTRLTVT.

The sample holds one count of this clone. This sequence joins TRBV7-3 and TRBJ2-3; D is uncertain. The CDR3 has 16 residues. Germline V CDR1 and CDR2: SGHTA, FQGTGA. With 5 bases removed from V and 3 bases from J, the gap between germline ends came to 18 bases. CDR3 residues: CASSILRVVGTDTQYF. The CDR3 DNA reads TGTGCCAGCAGCATCCTCCGAGTGGTTGGTACAGATACGCAGTATTTT.

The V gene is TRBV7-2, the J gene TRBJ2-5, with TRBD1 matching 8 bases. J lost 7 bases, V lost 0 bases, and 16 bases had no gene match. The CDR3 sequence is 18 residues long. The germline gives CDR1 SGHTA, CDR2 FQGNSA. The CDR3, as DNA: TGTGCCAGCAGCTTAGCTAATGGGGGGACAGGCGGGGTTGGGACCCAGTACTTC. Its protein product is CASSLANGGTGGVGTQYF.

CDR3 loop: CASRLARTGELFF. The DNA for the CDR3 is TGTGCAAGTCGCTTAGCCCGAACCGGGGAGCTGTTTTTT. The V gene is TRBV12-2, the J gene TRBJ2-2. TRBV12-2 counts as a pseudogene. CDR3 length: 13 residues.

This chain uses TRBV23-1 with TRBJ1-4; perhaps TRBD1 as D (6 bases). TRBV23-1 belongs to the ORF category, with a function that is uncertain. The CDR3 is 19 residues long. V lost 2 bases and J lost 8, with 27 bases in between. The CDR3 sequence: CASSQTEPILTGRGEKLFF. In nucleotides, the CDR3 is TGCGCCAGCAGTCAAACCGAACCAATACTCACAGGGCGTGGAGAAAAACTGTTTTTT.

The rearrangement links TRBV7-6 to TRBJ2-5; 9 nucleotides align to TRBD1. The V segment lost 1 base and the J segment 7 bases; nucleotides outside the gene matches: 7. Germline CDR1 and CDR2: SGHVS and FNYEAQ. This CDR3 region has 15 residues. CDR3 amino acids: CASSLVGQGGGTQYF. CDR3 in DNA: TGTGCCAGCAGCTTAGTGGGACAGGGAGGAGGGACCCAGTACTTC.

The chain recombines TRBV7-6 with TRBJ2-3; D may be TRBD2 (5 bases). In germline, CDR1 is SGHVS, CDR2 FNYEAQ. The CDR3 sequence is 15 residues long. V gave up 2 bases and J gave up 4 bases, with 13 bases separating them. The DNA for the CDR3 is TGTGCCAGCAGCTTACTAGCTAGGTTTGCAGATACGCAGTATTTT. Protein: CASSLLARFADTQYF.

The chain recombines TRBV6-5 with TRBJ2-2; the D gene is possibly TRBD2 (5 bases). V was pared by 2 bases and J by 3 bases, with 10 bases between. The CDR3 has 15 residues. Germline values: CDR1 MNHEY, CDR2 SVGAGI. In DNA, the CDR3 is TGTGCCAGCAGTTACAGCGGACCCTACACCGGGGAGCTGTTTTTT. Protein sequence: CASSYSGPYTGELFF.

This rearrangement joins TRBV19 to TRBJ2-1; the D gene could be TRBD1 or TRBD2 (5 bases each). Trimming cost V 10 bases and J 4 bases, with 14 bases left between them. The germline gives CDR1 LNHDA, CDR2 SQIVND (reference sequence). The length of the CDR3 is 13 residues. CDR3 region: CATDEGPYNEQFF. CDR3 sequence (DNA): TGTGCCACCGACGAGGGGCCTTACAATGAGCAGTTCTTC.

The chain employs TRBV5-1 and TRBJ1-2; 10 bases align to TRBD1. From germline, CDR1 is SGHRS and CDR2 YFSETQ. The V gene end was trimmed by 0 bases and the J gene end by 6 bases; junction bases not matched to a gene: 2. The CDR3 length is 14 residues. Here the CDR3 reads CASSLGQGADGYTF. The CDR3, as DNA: TGCGCCAGCAGCTTGGGACAGGGGGCGGATGGCTACACCTTC.

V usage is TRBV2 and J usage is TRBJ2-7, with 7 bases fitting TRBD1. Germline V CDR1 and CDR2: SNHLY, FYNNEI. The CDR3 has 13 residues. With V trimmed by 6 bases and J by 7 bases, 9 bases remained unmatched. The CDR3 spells CASSGTDEGEQYF. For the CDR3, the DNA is TGTGCCAGCAGCGGGACAGACGAGGGGGAGCAGTACTTC.

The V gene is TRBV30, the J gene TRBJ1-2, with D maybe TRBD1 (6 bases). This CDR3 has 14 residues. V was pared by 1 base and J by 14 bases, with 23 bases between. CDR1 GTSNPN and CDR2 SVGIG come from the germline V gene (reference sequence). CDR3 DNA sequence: TGTGCCTGGAGTGCAACCACAGGGTATGGGGGCTCAACCTTC. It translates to CAWSATTGYGGSTF. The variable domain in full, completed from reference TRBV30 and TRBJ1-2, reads SQTIHQWPATLVQPVGSPLSLECTVEGTSNPNLYWYRQAAGRGLQLLFYSVGIGQISSEVPQNLSASRPQDRQFILSSKKLLLSDSGFYLCAWSATTGYGGSTFGSGTRLTVV.

The CDR3 reads CASSHRSGNTGELFF. The CDR3 DNA is TGTGCCAGCAGCCACCGATCTGGGAACACCGGGGAGCTGTTTTTT. This chain links TRBV11-2 with TRBJ2-2; the D is unclear. V was trimmed by 5 bases and J by 1 base, leaving 11 bases between them. This CDR3 has 15 amino acids. Germline-derived CDR1 and CDR2 are SGHAT and FQNNGV.

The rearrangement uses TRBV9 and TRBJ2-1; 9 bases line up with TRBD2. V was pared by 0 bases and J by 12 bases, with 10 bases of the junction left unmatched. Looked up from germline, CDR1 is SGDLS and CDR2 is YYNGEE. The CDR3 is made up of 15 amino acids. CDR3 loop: CASSVEGLATGRQFF. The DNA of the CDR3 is TGTGCCAGCAGCGTAGAGGGACTAGCCACCGGCCGGCAGTTCTTC.

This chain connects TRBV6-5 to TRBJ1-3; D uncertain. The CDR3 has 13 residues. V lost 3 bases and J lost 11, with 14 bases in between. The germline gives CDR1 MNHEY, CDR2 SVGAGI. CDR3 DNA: TGTGCCAGCAGTTATGGACGGGGAAAGGCCATATATTTT. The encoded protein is CASSYGRGKAIYF.

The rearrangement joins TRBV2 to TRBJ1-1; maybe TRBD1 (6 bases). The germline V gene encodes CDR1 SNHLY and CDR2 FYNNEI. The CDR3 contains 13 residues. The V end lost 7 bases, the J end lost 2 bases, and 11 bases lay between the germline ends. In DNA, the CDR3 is TGTGCCAGCACCCTGGACAGAAACACTGAAGCTTTCTTT. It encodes CASTLDRNTEAFF.

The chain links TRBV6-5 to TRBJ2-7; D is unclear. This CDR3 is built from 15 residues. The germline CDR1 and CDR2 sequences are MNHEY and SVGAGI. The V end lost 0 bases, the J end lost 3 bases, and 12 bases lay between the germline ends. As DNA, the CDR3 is TGTGCCAGCAGTTACTCCTACCCACCCAACTACGAGCAGTACTTC. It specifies CASSYSYPPNYEQYF.

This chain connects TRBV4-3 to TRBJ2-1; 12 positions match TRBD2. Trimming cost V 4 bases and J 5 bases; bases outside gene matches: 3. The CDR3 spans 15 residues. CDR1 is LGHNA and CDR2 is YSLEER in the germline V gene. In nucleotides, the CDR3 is TGCGCCAGCAGCCGGACTAGCGGGGTCGACAATGAGCAGTTCTTC. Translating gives CASSRTSGVDNEQFF.

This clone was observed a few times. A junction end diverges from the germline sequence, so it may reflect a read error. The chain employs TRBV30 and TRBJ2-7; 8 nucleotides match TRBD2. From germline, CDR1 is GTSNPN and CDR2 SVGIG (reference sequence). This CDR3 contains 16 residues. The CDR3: CAGRSSGGLPSYEQYF. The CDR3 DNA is TGTGCCGGGAGGTCGAGCGGGGGACTGCCTTCCTACGAGCAGTACTTC.